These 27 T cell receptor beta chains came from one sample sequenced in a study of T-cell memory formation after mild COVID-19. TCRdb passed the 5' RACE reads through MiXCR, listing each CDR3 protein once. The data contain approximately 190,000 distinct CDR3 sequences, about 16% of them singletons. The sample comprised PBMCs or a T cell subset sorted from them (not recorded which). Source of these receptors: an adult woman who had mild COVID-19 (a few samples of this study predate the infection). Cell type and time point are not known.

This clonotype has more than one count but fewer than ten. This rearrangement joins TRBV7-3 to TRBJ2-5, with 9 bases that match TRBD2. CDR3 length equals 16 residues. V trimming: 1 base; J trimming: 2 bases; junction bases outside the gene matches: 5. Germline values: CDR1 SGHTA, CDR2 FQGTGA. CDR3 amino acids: CASSLISSGVQETQYF. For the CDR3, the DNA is TGTGCCAGCAGCTTAATTTCTAGCGGGGTACAAGAGACCCAGTACTTC.

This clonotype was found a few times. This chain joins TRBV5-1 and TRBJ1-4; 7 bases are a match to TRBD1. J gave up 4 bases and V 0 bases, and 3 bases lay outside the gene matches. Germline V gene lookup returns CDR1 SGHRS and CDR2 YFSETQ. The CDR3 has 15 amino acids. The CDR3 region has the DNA TGCGCCAGCAGCTTGGGGACAGGATTTAATGAAAAACTGTTTTTT. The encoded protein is CASSLGTGFNEKLFF.

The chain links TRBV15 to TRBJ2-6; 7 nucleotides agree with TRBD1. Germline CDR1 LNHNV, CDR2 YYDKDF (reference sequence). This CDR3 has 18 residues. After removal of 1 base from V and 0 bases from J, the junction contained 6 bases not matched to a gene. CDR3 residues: CATSRGGTVSSGANVLTF. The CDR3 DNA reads TGTGCCACCAGCAGAGGGGGGACAGTGAGCTCTGGGGCCAACGTCCTGACTTTC.

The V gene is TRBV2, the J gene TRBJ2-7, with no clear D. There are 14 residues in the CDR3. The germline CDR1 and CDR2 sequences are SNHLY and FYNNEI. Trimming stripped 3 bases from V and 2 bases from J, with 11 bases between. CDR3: CASSEGNVPYEQYF. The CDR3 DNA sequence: TGTGCCAGCAGTGAGGGGAACGTACCCTACGAGCAGTACTTC.

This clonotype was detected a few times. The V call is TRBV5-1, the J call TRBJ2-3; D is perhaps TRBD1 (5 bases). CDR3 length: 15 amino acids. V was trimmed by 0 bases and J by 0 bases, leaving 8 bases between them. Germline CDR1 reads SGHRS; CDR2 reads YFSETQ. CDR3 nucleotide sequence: TGCGCCAGCAGCTTGGAGACAGCAAGCACAGATACGCAGTATTTT. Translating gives CASSLETASTDTQYF.

The CDR3 DNA follows: TGCGCCAGCAGCTTGTCGATGGAAACACCCCTCCACTTT. Protein sequence: CASSLSMETPLHF. The chain couples TRBV5-1 to TRBJ1-6; D is uncertain. The CDR3 totals 13 residues. V lost 1 base and J lost 11, with 10 bases in between. Looked up from germline, CDR1 is SGHRS and CDR2 is YFSETQ.

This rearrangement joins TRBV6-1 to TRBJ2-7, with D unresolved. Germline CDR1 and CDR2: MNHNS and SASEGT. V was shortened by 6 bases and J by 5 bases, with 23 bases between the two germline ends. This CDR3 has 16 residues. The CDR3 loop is CASSVILGLLDHEQYF. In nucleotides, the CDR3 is TGTGCCAGCAGCGTAATTCTGGGCCTCCTCGACCACGAGCAGTACTTC.

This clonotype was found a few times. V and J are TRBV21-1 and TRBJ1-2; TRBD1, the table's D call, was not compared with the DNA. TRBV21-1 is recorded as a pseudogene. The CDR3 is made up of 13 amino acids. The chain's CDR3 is CASSPPTGEGYTF. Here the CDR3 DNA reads TGTGCCAGCAGCCCCCCGACAGGGGAGGGCTACACCTTC.

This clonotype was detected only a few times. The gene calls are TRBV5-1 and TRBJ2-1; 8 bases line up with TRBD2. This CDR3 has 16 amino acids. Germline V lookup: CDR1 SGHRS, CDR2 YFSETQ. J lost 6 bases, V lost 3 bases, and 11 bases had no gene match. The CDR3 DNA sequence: TGCGCCAGCAGCTCCAAGAGCGGGGGCCGGAGCAATGAGCAGTTCTTC. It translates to CASSSKSGGRSNEQFF. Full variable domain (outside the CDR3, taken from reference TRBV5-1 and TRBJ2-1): KAGVTQTPRYLIKTRGQQVTLSCSPISGHRSVSWYQQTPGQGLQFLFEYFSETQRNKGNFPGRFSGRQFSNSRSEMNVSTLELGDSALYLCASSSKSGGRSNEQFFGPGTRLTVL.

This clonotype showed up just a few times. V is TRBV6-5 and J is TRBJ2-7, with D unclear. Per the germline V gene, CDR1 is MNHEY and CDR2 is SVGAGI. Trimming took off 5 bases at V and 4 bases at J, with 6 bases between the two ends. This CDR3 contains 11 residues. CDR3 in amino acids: CASSNAYEQYF. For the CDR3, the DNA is TGTGCCAGCAGTAATGCATACGAGCAGTACTTC.

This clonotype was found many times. CDR3 DNA sequence: TGTGCCACCAGTGACGGGGTTTCGGGGGAGCTGTTTTTT. Translation: CATSDGVSGELFF. The chain has TRBV24-1 and TRBJ2-2; a possible D gene is TRBD2 (5 bases). From germline, CDR1 is KGHDR and CDR2 SFDVKD. V was trimmed by 4 bases and J by 8 bases, leaving 10 bases between them. CDR3 length: 13 residues.

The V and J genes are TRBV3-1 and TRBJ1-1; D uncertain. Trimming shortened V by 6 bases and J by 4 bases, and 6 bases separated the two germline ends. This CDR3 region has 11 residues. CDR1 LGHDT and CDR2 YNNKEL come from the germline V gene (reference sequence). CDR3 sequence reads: CASRWGTEAFF. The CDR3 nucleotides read TGTGCCAGCAGGTGGGGCACTGAAGCTTTCTTT.

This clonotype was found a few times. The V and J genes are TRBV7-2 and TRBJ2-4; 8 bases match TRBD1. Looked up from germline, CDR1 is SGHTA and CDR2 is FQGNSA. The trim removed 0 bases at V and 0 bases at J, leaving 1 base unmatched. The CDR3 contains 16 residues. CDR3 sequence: CASSLATGGAKNIQYF. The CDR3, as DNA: TGTGCCAGCAGCTTAGCCACAGGGGGAGCCAAAAACATTCAGTACTTC.

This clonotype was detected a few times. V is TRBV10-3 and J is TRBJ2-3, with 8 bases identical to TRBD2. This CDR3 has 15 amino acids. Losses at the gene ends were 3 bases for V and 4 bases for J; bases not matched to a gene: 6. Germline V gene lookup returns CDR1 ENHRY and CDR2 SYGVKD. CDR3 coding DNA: TGTGCCATCAGTGATTGGAGCGGGGGTCCAGATACGCAGTATTTT. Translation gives CAISDWSGGPDTQYF.

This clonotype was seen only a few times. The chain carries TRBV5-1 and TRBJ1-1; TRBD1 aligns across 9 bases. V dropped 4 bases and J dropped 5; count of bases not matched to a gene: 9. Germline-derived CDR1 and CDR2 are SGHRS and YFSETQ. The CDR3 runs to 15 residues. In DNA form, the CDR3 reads TGCGCCAGCAGCGACGCCCGGACAGGGGAGACTGAAGCTTTCTTT. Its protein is CASSDARTGETEAFF.

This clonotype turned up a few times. In DNA, the CDR3 is TGTGCCAGCAGCCGTGGACAGGTTAGCAATCAGCCCCAGCATTTT. Translating it yields CASSRGQVSNQPQHF. The rearrangement uses TRBV5-6 and TRBJ1-5, with 7 bases fitting TRBD1. From germline, CDR1 is SGHDT and CDR2 YYEEEE. Trimming took 4 bases from V and 0 from J; bases not matched to a gene: 4. The CDR3 contains 15 residues. Full variable domain (rest looked up from reference TRBV5-6 and TRBJ1-5): DAGVTQSPTHLIKTRGQQVTLRCSPKSGHDTVSWYQQALGQGPQFIFQYYEEEERQRGNFPDRFSGHQFPNYSSELNVNALLLGDSALYLCASSRGQVSNQPQHFGDGTRLSIL.

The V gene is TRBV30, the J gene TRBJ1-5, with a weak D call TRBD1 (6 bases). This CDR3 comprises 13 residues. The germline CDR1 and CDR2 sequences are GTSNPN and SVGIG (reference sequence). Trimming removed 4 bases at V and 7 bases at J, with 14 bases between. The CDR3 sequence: CAWTGGGGQPQHF. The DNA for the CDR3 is TGTGCCTGGACTGGAGGGGGAGGCCAGCCCCAGCATTTT.

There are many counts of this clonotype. The CDR3 DNA follows: TGTGCCACAGGGGGTAGCAATCAGCCCCAGCATTTT. The encoded protein is CATGGSNQPQHF. The V and J genes are TRBV6-5 and TRBJ1-5, with TRBD1 matching over 7 bases. J was trimmed by 0 bases and V by 10 bases; bases with no gene match: 0. This CDR3 has 12 residues. Germline V CDR1 and CDR2: MNHEY, SVGAGI.

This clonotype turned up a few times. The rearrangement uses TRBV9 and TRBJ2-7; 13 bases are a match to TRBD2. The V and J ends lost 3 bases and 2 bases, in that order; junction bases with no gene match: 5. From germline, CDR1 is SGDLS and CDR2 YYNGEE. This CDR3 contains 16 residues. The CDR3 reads CASSAGTSGAPYEQYF. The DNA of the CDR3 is TGTGCCAGCAGCGCCGGGACTAGCGGGGCCCCCTACGAGCAGTACTTC.

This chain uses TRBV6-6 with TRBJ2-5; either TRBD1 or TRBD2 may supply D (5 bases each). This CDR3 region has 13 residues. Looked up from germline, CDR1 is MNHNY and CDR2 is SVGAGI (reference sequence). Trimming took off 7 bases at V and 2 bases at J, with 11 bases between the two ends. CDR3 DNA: TGTGCCAGCAAGGGGACCACGCAAGAGACCCAGTACTTC. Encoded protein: CASKGTTQETQYF.

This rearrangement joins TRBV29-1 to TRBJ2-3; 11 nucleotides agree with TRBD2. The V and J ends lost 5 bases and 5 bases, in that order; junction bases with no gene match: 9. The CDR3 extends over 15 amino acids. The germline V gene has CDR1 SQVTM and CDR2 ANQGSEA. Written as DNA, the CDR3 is TGCAGCGTTCCCAGGACTAGCGGGCCAGGAGATACGCAGTATTTT. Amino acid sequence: CSVPRTSGPGDTQYF.

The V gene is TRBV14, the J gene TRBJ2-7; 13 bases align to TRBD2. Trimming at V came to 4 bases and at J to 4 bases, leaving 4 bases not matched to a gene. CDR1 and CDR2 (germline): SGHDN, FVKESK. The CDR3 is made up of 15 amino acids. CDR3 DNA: TGTGCCAGCAGCCGCGGGACTAGCGGGGTTTACGAGCAGTACTTC. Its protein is CASSRGTSGVYEQYF.

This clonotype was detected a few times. The CDR3 coding sequence is TGCGCCAGCAGCCACCCGAACACCGGGGAGCTGTTTTTT. Translating it yields CASSHPNTGELFF. The chain has TRBV5-1 and TRBJ2-2; D is ambiguous. CDR1 SGHRS and CDR2 YFSETQ come from the germline V gene. The V gene lost 4 bases and the J gene lost 0 bases, with 4 bases spanning the gap. This CDR3 comprises 13 residues. The entire variable domain, with the rest obtained from reference TRBV5-1 and TRBJ2-2, is as follows: KAGVTQTPRYLIKTRGQQVTLSCSPISGHRSVSWYQQTPGQGLQFLFEYFSETQRNKGNFPGRFSGRQFSNSRSEMNVSTLELGDSALYLCASSHPNTGELFFGEGSRLTVL.

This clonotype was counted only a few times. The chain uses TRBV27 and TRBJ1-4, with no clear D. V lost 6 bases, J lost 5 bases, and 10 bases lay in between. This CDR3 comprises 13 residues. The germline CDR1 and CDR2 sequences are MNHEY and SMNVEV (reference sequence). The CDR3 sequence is CASSRRQNEKLFF. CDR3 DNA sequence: TGTGCCAGCAGCCGACGCCAGAATGAAAAACTGTTTTTT.

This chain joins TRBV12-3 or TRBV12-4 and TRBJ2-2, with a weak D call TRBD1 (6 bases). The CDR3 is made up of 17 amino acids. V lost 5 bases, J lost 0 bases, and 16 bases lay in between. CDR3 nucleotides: TGTGCCAGCAGTCCCCACGGACAGATCGCGAACACCGGGGAGCTGTTTTTT. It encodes CASSPHGQIANTGELFF.

For the CDR3, the DNA is TGTGCCACCAGTGGTGGCAGGGGTTCCTACAATGAGCAGTTCTTC. Translating gives CATSGGRGSYNEQFF. The V and J genes are TRBV24-1 and TRBJ2-1, with a tentative D call TRBD1 (6 bases). Trimming stripped 5 bases from V and 1 base from J, with 11 bases between. Looked up from germline, CDR1 is KGHDR and CDR2 is SFDVKD. The CDR3 is 15 amino acids.

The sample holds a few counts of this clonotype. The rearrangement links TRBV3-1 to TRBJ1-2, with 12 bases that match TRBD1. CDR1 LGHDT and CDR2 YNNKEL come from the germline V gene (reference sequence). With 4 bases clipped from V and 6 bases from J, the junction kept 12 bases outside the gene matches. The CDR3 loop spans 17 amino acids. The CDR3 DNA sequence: TGTGCCAGCAGCCGCCTCCGGGACAGGGGGCTTAGGAATGGCTACACCTTC. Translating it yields CASSRLRDRGLRNGYTF.